These 10 T cell receptor beta chains originate from one sample sequenced in a study of T-cell reconstitution after alpha-beta-depleted transplantation in children. Unique molecular identifiers were used to barcode this TCRbeta library. TCRdb used MiXCR to reprocess the PCR reads, holding one entry per CDR3 protein. The data contain about 400,000 distinct CDR3 sequences, roughly 16% of them singletons. Sequencing was performed on PBMCs, mostly from graft donor cells, taken 360 days after TCRalphabeta/CD19-depleted stem cell transplant. These TCRs come from a boy younger than two who had a stem cell transplant for Wiskott-Aldrich syndrome, so the T cells may come from the graft donor.

The V and J genes are TRBV7-9 and TRBJ2-7; D remains ambiguous. The germline V gene encodes CDR1 SEHNR and CDR2 FQNEAQ (reference sequence). Trimming cost V 5 bases and J 2 bases, with 13 bases left between them. The CDR3 has 14 residues. CDR3 amino acids: CASSGTDYPYEQYF. The CDR3 DNA reads as TGTGCCAGCAGCGGCACGGATTACCCCTACGAGCAGTACTTC.

This rearrangement joins TRBV5-1 to TRBJ2-5, with D uncertain. The V gene's germline CDR1 is SGHRS and CDR2 YFSETQ. The CDR3 runs to 13 residues. V was pared by 7 bases and J by 2 bases, with 12 bases between. The CDR3 sequence: CASQDGPQETQYF. CDR3 in DNA: TGCGCCAGCCAGGACGGACCACAAGAGACCCAGTACTTC.

The chain links TRBV29-1 to TRBJ2-1; D gene uncertain. Germline V lookup: CDR1 SQVTM, CDR2 ANQGSEA. V was clipped by 7 bases and J by 4 bases, with 23 bases between them. The CDR3 is made up of 16 amino acids. This CDR3 reads CSAVRRASEWYNEQFF. In DNA, the CDR3 is TGCAGCGCCGTCAGGCGAGCATCGGAGTGGTACAATGAGCAGTTCTTC.

This clonotype was seen only a few times. The chain has TRBV20-1 and TRBJ1-2; no reliable D call. The CDR3 is 13 amino acids. Trimming shortened V by 2 bases and J by 4 bases, and 11 bases separated the two germline ends. CDR1 is DFQATT and CDR2 is SNEGSKA in the germline V gene (reference sequence). CDR3 amino acids: CSARRSPFYGYTF. CDR3 bases: TGCAGTGCTAGAAGGTCCCCCTTCTATGGCTACACCTTC.

The rearrangement uses TRBV15 and TRBJ2-1; 9 bases fit TRBD2. The V segment lost 3 bases and the J segment 3 bases; nucleotides outside the gene matches: 9. Germline V lookup: CDR1 LNHNV, CDR2 YYDKDF (reference sequence). This CDR3 is 17 amino acids long. As DNA, the CDR3 is TGTGCCACCAGCAGGGGGGATGCGGGGGGGCACTACAATGAGCAGTTCTTC. Translation: CATSRGDAGGHYNEQFF.

This rearrangement joins TRBV5-6 to TRBJ1-1; no reliable D call. The CDR3 consists of 13 residues. Trimming removed 3 bases from V and 2 bases from J, with 8 bases in between. The germline V gene encodes CDR1 SGHDT and CDR2 YYEEEE. The CDR3 protein is CASSSLLNTEAFF. The CDR3 nucleotides are TGTGCCAGCAGCTCCCTACTAAACACTGAAGCTTTCTTT.

The sample holds a few counts of this clonotype. J is TRBJ2-6 and V is TRBV11-1; D might be TRBD1 (5 bases). CDR1 and CDR2 from the germline V gene are SGHAT and FQDESV (reference sequence). V lost 3 bases, J lost 0 bases, and 15 bases lay in between. The CDR3 totals 18 residues. The CDR3 spells CASSLTVLPISGANVLTF. CDR3 DNA sequence: TGTGCCAGCAGCTTGACAGTTCTACCTATCTCTGGGGCCAACGTCCTGACTTTC. Drawing the rest from reference TRBV11-1 and TRBJ2-6, the complete variable domain is EAEVAQSPRYKITEKSQAVAFWCDPISGHATLYWYRQILGQGPELLVQFQDESVVDDSQLPKDRFSAERLKGVDSTLKIQPAELGDSAMYLCASSLTVLPISGANVLTFGAGSRLTVL.

The chain has TRBV5-1 and TRBJ2-4; D possibly corresponds to TRBD1 (5 bases). Between the trimmed V and J ends, which lost 0 bases and 6 bases, there was a span of 10 bases. This CDR3 region has 14 residues. Germline loops: CDR1 SGHRS, CDR2 YFSETQ. Written as DNA, the CDR3 is TGCGCCAGCAGCTTGGTAGGGGTTGGAAACATTCAGTACTTC. It is translated as CASSLVGVGNIQYF. The full variable domain, rest sourced from reference TRBV5-1 and TRBJ2-4, is KAGVTQTPRYLIKTRGQQVTLSCSPISGHRSVSWYQQTPGQGLQFLFEYFSETQRNKGNFPGRFSGRQFSNSRSEMNVSTLELGDSALYLCASSLVGVGNIQYFGAGTRLSVL.

This clonotype occurred a few times. The chain is built from TRBV28 and TRBJ2-2, with 7 bases that match TRBD1. Germline assignment: CDR1 MDHEN and CDR2 SYDVKM. V dropped 4 bases and J dropped 0; count of bases not matched to a gene: 14. This CDR3 has 19 amino acids. The CDR3 region is CASSYGDSLFSSNTGELFF. Written as DNA, the CDR3 is TGTGCCAGCAGTTATGGGGACAGCCTCTTCTCATCGAACACCGGGGAGCTGTTTTTT.

The chain joins TRBV9 to TRBJ1-2, with 7 bases aligning to TRBD1. The trim removed 0 bases at V and 5 bases at J, leaving 7 bases unmatched. The CDR3 loop spans 15 amino acids. Germline V gene data show CDR1 as SGDLS and CDR2 as YYNGEE. CDR3 loop: CASSVGQGVPYGYTF. CDR3 nucleotides: TGTGCCAGCAGCGTAGGACAGGGTGTCCCTTATGGCTACACCTTC. Complete variable domain (other parts from reference TRBV9 and TRBJ1-2): DSGVTQTPKHLITATGQRVTLRCSPRSGDLSVYWYQQSLDQGLQFLIQYYNGEERAKGNILERFSAQQFPDLHSELNLSSLELGDSALYFCASSVGQGVPYGYTFGSGTRLTVV.